This passage covers 8 T cell receptor beta chains from one sample sequenced in a study of blood T cell repertoires in COVID-19. The assay was immunoSEQ multiplex PCR, and TCRdb's table has in-frame clones only and misses some. The sample includes about 47,000 clones, about four fifths of them seen just once. The specimen was peripheral blood. All receptors derive from a woman of 80 years or more with COVID-19, enrolled during active disease.

V usage is TRBV29-1 and J usage is TRBJ2-7; 8 bases are shared with TRBD1. V was pared by 2 bases and J by 6 bases, with 0 bases of the junction left unmatched. Germline CDR1 and CDR2: SQVTM and ANQGSEA. The CDR3 consists of 11 residues. CDR3 DNA: TGCAGCGTTGAACAGGGGGCCGAGCAGTACTTC. This codes for CSVEQGAEQYF.

This chain links TRBV18 with TRBJ2-2; D might be TRBD1 (5 bases). V lost 1 base and J lost 0, with 15 bases in between. Germline CDR1 reads KGHSH; CDR2 reads LQKENI. The CDR3 extends over 18 amino acids. The CDR3 coding sequence is TGTGCCAGCTCACCACTTCTCACGCAGGGAACGAACACCGGGGAGCTGTTTTTT. Its translation is CASSPLLTQGTNTGELFF.

The V call is TRBV5-4, the J call TRBJ2-3; the match to TRBD2 covers 7 bases. Looked up from germline, CDR1 is SGHNT and CDR2 is YYREEE (reference sequence). The CDR3 has 16 residues. V was pared by 3 bases and J by 2 bases, with 9 bases of the junction left unmatched. CDR3 coding DNA: TGTGCCAGCAGCTCAGAGCCGGGACTAAACACAGATACGCAGTATTTT. Translated, it gives CASSSEPGLNTDTQYF.

The CDR3 spells CASSAPDLKYEQYF. CDR3 DNA sequence: TGTGCCAGTAGTGCCCCGGACTTAAAGTACGAGCAGTACTTC. The chain couples TRBV19 to TRBJ2-7; D might be TRBD2 (5 bases). The V end was cut by 5 bases, the J end by 4 bases, with 15 bases between. The germline V gene encodes CDR1 LNHDA and CDR2 SQIVND (reference sequence). The CDR3 is made up of 14 amino acids.

The V and J genes are TRBV5-1 and TRBJ2-7; possibly TRBD1 for D (6 bases). Per the germline V gene, CDR1 is SGHRS and CDR2 is YFSETQ. CDR3 length: 14 amino acids. V lost 0 bases and J 4 bases, leaving 11 bases between the germline ends. The CDR3 DNA reads TGCGCCAGCAGCTTGGCAGGGGTTAAGTACGAGCAGTACTTC. Protein: CASSLAGVKYEQYF.

The chain couples TRBV4-1 to TRBJ1-1; D gene uncertain. The CDR3 has 16 amino acids. Trimming removed 1 base from V and 4 bases from J, with 16 bases in between. From germline, CDR1 is MGHRA and CDR2 YSYEKL. The CDR3 spells CASSQGPRRAGTEAFF. The CDR3 DNA follows: TGCGCCAGCAGCCAAGGCCCTCGGAGGGCAGGCACTGAAGCTTTCTTT.

This rearrangement joins TRBV4-1 to TRBJ2-1, with 11 bases that match TRBD2. The CDR3 runs 17 residues. Germline assignment: CDR1 MGHRA and CDR2 YSYEKL. The J segment lost 0 bases and the V segment lost 0 bases, leaving 1 base of the junction unmatched. CDR3 protein: CASSQDGLAGSYNEQFF. The DNA for the CDR3 is TGCGCCAGCAGCCAAGATGGACTAGCGGGCTCCTACAATGAGCAGTTCTTC.

The chain recombines TRBV11-2 with TRBJ1-3; no clear D gene. The CDR3 totals 16 residues. Trimming cost V 1 base and J 0 bases, with 10 bases left between them. Germline V gives CDR1 SGHAT, CDR2 FQNNGV. The CDR3 DNA reads as TGTGCCAGCAGCTTAGCCTACTATGGCTCTGGAAACACCATATATTTT. Translated: CASSLAYYGSGNTIYF.